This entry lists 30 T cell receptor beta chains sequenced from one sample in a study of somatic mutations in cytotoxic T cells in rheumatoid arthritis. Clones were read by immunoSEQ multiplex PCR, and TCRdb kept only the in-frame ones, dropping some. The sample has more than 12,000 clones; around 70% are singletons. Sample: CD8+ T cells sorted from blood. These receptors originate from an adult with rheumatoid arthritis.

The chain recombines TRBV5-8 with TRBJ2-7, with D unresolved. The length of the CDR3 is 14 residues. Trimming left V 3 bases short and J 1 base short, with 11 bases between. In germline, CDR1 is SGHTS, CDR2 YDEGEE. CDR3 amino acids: CASSSWTVSYEQYF. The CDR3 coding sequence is TGTGCCAGCAGCTCGTGGACGGTTTCCTACGAGCAGTACTTC.

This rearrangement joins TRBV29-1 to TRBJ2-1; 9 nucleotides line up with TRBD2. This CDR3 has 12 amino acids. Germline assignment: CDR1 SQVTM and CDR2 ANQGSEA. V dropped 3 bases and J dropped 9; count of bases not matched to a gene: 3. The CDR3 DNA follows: TGCAGCGTTGAGCGGGGGGGCTTTGAGCAGTTCTTC. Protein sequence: CSVERGGFEQFF.

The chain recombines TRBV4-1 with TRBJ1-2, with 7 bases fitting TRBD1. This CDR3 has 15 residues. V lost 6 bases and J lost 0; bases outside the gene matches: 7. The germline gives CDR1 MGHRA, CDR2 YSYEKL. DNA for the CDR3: TGCGCCAGCAGAGCCAAGGGGGCGTCTAACTATGGCTACACCTTC. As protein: CASRAKGASNYGYTF.

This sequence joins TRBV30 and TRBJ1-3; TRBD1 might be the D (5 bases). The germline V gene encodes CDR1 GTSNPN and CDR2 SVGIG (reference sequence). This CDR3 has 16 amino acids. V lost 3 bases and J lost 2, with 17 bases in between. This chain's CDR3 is CAWSYGAGEPGNTIYF. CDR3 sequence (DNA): TGTGCCTGGAGCTATGGGGCCGGAGAGCCTGGAAACACCATATATTTT.

DNA of the CDR3: TGCGCCAGCAGCCAAGCTCAGGGACAGGGGAACCACCACTATGGCTACACCTTC. Protein: CASSQAQGQGNHHYGYTF. The chain couples TRBV4-3 to TRBJ1-2; 10 bases agree with TRBD1. Germline lookup yields CDR1 LGHNA and CDR2 YSLEER. V was clipped by 1 base and J by 3 bases; unmatched bases: 11. This CDR3 has 18 amino acids.

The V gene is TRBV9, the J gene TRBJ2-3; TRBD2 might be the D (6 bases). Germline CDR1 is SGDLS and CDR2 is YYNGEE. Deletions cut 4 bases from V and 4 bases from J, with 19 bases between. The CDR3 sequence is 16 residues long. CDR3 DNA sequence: TGTGCCAGCAGCCTCATTACGGGGGAGTGGTCAGATACGCAGTATTTT. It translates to CASSLITGEWSDTQYF. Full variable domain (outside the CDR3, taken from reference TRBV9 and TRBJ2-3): DSGVTQTPKHLITATGQRVTLRCSPRSGDLSVYWYQQSLDQGLQFLIQYYNGEERAKGNILERFSAQQFPDLHSELNLSSLELGDSALYFCASSLITGEWSDTQYFGPGTRLTVL.

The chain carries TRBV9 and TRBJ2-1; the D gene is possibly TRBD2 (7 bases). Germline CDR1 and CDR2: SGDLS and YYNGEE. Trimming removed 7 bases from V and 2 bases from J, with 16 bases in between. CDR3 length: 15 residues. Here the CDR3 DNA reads TGTGCCAGCTCAAATGGGGGGGGCACCTACAATGAGCAGTTCTTC. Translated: CASSNGGGTYNEQFF.

In DNA form, the CDR3 reads TGTGCCAGCAGTCCCCCGGCAATGGGCGAGCAGTACTTC. The encoded protein is CASSPPAMGEQYF. The chain couples TRBV28 to TRBJ2-7; D is undetermined. The CDR3 is 13 amino acids. Trimming left V 5 bases short and J 6 bases short, with 14 bases between. Germline assignment: CDR1 MDHEN and CDR2 SYDVKM.

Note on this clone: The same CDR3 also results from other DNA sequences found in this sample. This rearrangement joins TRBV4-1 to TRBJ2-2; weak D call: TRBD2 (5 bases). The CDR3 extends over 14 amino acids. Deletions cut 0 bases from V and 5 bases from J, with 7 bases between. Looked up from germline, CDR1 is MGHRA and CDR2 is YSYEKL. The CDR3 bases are TGCGCCAGCAGCCAAGATAGAGGGACCGGGGAGCTGTTTTTT. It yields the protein CASSQDRGTGELFF.

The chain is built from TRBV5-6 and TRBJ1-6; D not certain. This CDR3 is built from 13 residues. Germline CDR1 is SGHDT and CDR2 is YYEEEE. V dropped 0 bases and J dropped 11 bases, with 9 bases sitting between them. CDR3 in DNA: TGTGCCAGCAGCTTGGGGACCTGGGCACCCCTCCACTTT. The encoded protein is CASSLGTWAPLHF.

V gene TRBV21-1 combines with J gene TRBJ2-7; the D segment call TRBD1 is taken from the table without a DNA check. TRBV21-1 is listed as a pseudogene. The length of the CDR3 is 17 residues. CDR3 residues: CASSKGNDRGVSYEQYF. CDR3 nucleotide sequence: TGTGCCAGCAGCAAAGGGAACGACAGGGGGGTATCCTACGAGCAGTACTTC.

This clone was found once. CDR3 residues: CASSVGGANTEAFF. The CDR3 bases are TGTGCCAGCAGCGTAGGGGGAGCGAACACTGAAGCTTTCTTT. This sequence joins TRBV9 and TRBJ1-1; D uncertain. The CDR3 totals 14 residues. CDR1 and CDR2 (germline): SGDLS, YYNGEE. The V end was cut by 0 bases, the J end by 1 base, with 7 bases between. Supplemented by reference TRBV9 and TRBJ1-1, the full variable domain reads DSGVTQTPKHLITATGQRVTLRCSPRSGDLSVYWYQQSLDQGLQFLIQYYNGEERAKGNILERFSAQQFPDLHSELNLSSLELGDSALYFCASSVGGANTEAFFGQGTRLTVV.

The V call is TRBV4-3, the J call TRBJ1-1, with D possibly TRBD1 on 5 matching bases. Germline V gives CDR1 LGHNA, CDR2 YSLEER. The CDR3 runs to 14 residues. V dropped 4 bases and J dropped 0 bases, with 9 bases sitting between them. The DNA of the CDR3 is TGCGCCAGCAGCCGGGGGAGGATGAACACTGAAGCTTTCTTT. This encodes CASSRGRMNTEAFF.

CDR3 residues: CASSQDRGATEAFF. Written as DNA, the CDR3 is TGCGCCAGCAGCCAAGATCGGGGAGCCACTGAAGCTTTCTTT. V is TRBV4-3 and J is TRBJ1-1, with D unclear. The CDR3 sequence is 14 residues long. Trimming cost V 0 bases and J 4 bases, with 9 bases left between them. CDR1 LGHNA and CDR2 YSLEER come from the germline V gene.

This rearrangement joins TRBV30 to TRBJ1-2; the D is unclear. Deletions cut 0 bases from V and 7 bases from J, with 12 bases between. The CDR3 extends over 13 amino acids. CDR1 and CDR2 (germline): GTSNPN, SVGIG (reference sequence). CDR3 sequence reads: CAWSVVGYGGYTF. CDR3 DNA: TGTGCCTGGAGTGTCGTGGGATACGGTGGCTACACCTTC. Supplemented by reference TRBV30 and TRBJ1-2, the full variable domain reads SQTIHQWPATLVQPVGSPLSLECTVEGTSNPNLYWYRQAAGRGLQLLFYSVGIGQISSEVPQNLSASRPQDRQFILSSKKLLLSDSGFYLCAWSVVGYGGYTFGSGTRLTVV.

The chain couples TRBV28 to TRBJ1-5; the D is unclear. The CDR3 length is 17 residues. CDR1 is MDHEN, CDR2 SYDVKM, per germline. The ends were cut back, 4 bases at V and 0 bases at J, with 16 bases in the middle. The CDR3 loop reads CASSSYKVINSNQPQHF. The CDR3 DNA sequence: TGTGCCAGCAGTTCCTACAAGGTTATCAATAGCAATCAGCCCCAGCATTTT. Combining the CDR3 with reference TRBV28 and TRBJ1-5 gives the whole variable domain DVKVTQSSRYLVKRTGEKVFLECVQDMDHENMFWYRQDPGLGLRLIYFSYDVKMKEKGDIPEGYSVSREKKERFSLILESASTNQTSMYLCASSSYKVINSNQPQHFGDGTRLSIL.

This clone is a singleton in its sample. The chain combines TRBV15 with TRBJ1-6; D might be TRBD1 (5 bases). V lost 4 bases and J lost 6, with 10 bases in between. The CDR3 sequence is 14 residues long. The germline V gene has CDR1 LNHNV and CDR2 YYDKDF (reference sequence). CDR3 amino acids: CATSTGHFNSPLHF. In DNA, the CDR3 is TGTGCCACCAGCACAGGACACTTTAATTCACCCCTCCACTTT.

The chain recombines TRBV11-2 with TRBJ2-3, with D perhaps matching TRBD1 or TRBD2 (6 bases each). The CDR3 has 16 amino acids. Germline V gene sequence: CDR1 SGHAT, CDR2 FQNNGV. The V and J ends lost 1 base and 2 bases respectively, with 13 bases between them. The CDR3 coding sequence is TGTGCCAGCAGCTTAGTAGTGGGGGGCATCACAGATACGCAGTATTTT. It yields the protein CASSLVVGGITDTQYF.

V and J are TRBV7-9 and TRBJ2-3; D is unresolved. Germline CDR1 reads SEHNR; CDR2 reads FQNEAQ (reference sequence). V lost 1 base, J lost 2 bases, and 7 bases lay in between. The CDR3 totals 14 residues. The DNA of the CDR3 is TGTGCCAGCAGCTTAGGGCCATCCACAGATACGCAGTATTTT. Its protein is CASSLGPSTDTQYF.

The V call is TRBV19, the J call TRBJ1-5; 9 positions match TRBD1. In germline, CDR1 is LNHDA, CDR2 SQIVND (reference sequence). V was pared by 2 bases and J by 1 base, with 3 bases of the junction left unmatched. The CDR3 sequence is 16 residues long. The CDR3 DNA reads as TGTGCCAGTAGTATAACAGGGGGCTTAAGCAATCAGCCCCAGCATTTT. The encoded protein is CASSITGGLSNQPQHF. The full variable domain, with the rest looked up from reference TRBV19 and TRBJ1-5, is DGGITQSPKYLFRKEGQNVTLSCEQNLNHDAMYWYRQDPGQGLRLIYYSQIVNDFQKGDIAEGYSVSREKKESFPLTVTSAQKNPTAFYLCASSITGGLSNQPQHFGDGTRLSIL.

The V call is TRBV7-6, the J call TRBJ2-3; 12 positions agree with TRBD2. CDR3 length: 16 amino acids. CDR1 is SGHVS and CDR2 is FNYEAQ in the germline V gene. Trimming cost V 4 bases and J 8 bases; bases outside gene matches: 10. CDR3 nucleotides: TGTGCCAGCAGCTCGTGGACTAGCGGGGTGGGGGGTACGCAGTATTTT. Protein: CASSSWTSGVGGTQYF.

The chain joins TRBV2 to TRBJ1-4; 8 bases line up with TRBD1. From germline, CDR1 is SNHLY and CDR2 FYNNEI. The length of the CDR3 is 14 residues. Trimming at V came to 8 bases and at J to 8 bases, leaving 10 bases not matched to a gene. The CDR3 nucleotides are TGTGCCAGCCGGGACCCGGGACAGGAGGAAAAACTGTTTTTT. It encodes CASRDPGQEEKLFF.

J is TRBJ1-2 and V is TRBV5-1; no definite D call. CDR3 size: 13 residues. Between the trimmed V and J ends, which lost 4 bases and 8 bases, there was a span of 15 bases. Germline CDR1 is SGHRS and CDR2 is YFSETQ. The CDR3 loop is CASSLNSHLGYTF. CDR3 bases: TGCGCCAGCAGCCTAAACAGCCACCTGGGCTACACCTTC.

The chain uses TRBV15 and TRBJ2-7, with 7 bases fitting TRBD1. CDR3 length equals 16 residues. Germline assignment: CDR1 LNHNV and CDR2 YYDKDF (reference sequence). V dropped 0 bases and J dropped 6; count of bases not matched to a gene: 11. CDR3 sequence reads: CATSRDDLGGLTEQYF. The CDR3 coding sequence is TGTGCCACCAGCAGAGATGATTTAGGGGGCCTCACCGAGCAGTACTTC.

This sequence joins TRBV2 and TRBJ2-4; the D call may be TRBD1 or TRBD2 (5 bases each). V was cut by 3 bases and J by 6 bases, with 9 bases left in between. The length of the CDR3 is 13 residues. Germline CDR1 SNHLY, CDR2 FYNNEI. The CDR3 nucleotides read TGTGCCAGCAGTGAGGGGGTTCTAAACATTCAGTACTTC. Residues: CASSEGVLNIQYF. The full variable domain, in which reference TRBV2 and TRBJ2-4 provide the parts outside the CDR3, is EPEVTQTPSHQVTQMGQEVILRCVPISNHLYFYWYRQILGQKVEFLVSFYNNEISEKSEIFDDQFSVERPDGSNFTLKIRSTKLEDSAMYFCASSEGVLNIQYFGAGTRLSVL.

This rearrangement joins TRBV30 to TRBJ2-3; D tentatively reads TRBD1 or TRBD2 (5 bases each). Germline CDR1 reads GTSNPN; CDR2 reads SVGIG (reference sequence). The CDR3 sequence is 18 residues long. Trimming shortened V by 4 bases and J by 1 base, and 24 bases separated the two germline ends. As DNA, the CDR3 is TGTGCCTGGAACCCCGTTTCTTTCGAGGGGTCCGGCACAGATACGCAGTATTTT. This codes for CAWNPVSFEGSGTDTQYF.

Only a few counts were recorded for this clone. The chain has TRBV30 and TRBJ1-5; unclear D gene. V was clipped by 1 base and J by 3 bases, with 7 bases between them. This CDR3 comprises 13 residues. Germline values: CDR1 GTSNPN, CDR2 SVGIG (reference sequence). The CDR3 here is CAWSDSSNQPQHF. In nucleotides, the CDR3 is TGTGCCTGGAGTGACAGCTCCAATCAGCCCCAGCATTTT. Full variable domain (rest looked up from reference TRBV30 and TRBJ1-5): SQTIHQWPATLVQPVGSPLSLECTVEGTSNPNLYWYRQAAGRGLQLLFYSVGIGQISSEVPQNLSASRPQDRQFILSSKKLLLSDSGFYLCAWSDSSNQPQHFGDGTRLSIL.

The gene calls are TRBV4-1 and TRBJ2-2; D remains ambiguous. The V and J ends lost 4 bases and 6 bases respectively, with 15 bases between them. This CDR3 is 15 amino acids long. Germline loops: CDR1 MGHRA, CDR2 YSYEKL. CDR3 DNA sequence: TGCGCCAGCAGCCGCGGCATGGGTTACCCCGGGGAGCTGTTTTTT. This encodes CASSRGMGYPGELFF.

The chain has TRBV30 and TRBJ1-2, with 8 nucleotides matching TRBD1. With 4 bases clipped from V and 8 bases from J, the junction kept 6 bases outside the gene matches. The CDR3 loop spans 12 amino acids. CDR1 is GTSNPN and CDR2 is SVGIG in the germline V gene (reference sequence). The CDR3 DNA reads TGTGCCTGGAACCATGACAGGGGAGGCTACACCTTC. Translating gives CAWNHDRGGYTF.

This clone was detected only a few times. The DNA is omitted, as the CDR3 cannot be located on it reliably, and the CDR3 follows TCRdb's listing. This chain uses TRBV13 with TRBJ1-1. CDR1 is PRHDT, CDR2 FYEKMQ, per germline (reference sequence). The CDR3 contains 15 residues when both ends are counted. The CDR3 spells CASSPFGDGRTEAFF.